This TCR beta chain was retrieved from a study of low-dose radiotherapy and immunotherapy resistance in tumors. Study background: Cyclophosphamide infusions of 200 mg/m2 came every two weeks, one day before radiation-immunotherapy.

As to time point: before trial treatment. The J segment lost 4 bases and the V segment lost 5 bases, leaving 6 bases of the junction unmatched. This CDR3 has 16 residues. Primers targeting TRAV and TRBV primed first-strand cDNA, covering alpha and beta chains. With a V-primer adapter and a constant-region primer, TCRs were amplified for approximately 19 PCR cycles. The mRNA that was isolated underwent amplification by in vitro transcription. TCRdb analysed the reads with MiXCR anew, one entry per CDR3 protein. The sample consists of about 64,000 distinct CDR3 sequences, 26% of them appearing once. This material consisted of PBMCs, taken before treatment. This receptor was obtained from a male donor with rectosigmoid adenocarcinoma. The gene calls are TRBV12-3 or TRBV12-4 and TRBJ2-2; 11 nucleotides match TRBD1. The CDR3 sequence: CASSRGQGAVTGELFF. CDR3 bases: TGTGCCAGCAGTCGCGGACAGGGGGCGGTCACCGGGGAGCTGTTTTTT.